These T cell receptor beta chains were read from a single sample in a study of cytomegalovirus exposure and HLA in healthy donors. Profiling relied on immunoSEQ multiplex PCR, and the TCRdb table lists in-frame clones only, not all of them. The table includes under 150,000 clones, over 75% detected once. Source material: PBMCs. The receptors were sampled from a male donor in good health and CMV-seronegative. Both conserved end residues are part of each CDR3. The order of the fields is V gene, J gene, D gene, clone size, CDR3 protein, CDR3 DNA. The D gene is left open where the match is weak. Not all rows give a size; the values are once, few, many and, for expanded clones, a class.

>TRBV11-2|TRBJ1-1|TRBD1|NA
CASSLPTGGNTEAFF
TGTGCCAGCAGCTTACCGACAGGGGGCAACACTGAAGCTTTCTTT
>TRBV13|TRBJ2-4|NA|NA
CASSLRVSAKNIQYF
TGTGCCAGCAGCTTGAGGGTATCGGCCAAAAACATTCAGTACTTC
>TRBV2|TRBJ2-5|NA|NA
CASIQLETQYF
TGTGCCAGCATTCAGTTAGAGACCCAGTACTTC
>TRBV14|TRBJ2-3|TRBD2|NA
CASSQGRAGGTDTQYF
TGTGCCAGCAGCCAAGGTCGAGCGGGGGGCACAGATACGCAGTATTTT
>TRBV7-8|TRBJ2-7|NA|NA
CASSSRRSAEQYF
TGTGCCAGCAGCAGTAGGAGGTCGGCCGAGCAGTACTTC
>TRBV19|TRBJ1-1|TRBD1|NA
CASSILTGSREAFF
TGTGCCAGTAGTATCCTGACAGGGTCCCGTGAAGCTTTCTTT
>TRBV10-3|TRBJ1-5|NA|NA
CAISEWDSTANQPQHF
TGTGCCATCAGTGAGTGGGACTCGACAGCCAATCAGCCCCAGCATTTT
>TRBV7-9|TRBJ1-1|NA|NA
CASSRGAVGTEAFF
TGTGCCAGCAGCCGGGGGGCGGTTGGGACTGAAGCTTTCTTT
>TRBV19|TRBJ2-7|TRBD1|NA
CASADRVDYEQYF
TGTGCCAGTGCCGACAGGGTTGACTACGAGCAGTACTTC
>TRBV5-6|TRBJ2-7|NA|few
CASSFADYEQYF
TGTGCCAGCAGCTTCGCGGACTACGAGCAGTACTTC
>TRBV7-9|TRBJ2-5|TRBD1|NA
CASSPGTGGQTQYF
TGTGCCAGCAGCCCCGGGACAGGGGGGCAGACCCAGTACTTC
>TRBV4-2|TRBJ1-4|NA|once
CASMNGVNEKLFF
TGTGCCAGCATGAACGGAGTAAATGAAAAACTGTTTTTT
>TRBV6-6|TRBJ2-7|TRBD2|NA
CASSTPPSGTYEQYF
TGTGCCAGCAGTACGCCACCTAGCGGGACCTACGAGCAGTACTTC
>TRBV10-2|TRBJ2-7|NA|NA
CASSETGEAGLF
TGCGCCAGCAGTGAGACGGGGGAGGCCGGGTTGTTC
>TRBV19|TRBJ1-5|TRBD1|NA
CASTWTGERQPQHF
TGTGCCAGTACGTGGACAGGGGAGCGGCAGCCCCAGCATTTT
>TRBV5-1|TRBJ2-7|NA|once
CASSLMGPGNEQYF
TGCGCCAGCAGCCTTATGGGCCCGGGGAATGAGCAGTACTTC